Listed below are T cell receptor beta chains from one sample, sequenced in a study of blood T cell repertoires in COVID-19. Sequencing used immunoSEQ multiplex PCR; TCRdb keeps in-frame clones, though not all of them. The sample consists of fewer than 700,000 clones, 85% to 90% of them appearing once. The sequenced sample consisted of peripheral blood. These receptors were taken from a woman aged 50 to 60 with COVID-19, enrolled during active disease. CDR3s include the opening cysteine and the closing phenylalanine or tryptophan. D genes are given only for firm matches. Expanded clones get a size class; other rows say once, few or many, or leave the size out.

J gene: TRBJ1-5
V gene: TRBV3-1/TRBV3-2
clone size: .
D gene: .
CDR3 DNA: TGTGCCAGCAGCCTACGGACACTCAGTGGGCCCCAGCATTTT
CDR3 protein: CASSLRTLSGPQHF

J gene: TRBJ2-7
V gene: TRBV5-6
clone size: .
D gene: .
CDR3 DNA: TGTGCCAGCAGCTTGGTCAACAGGGAGAGGGGGGAGCAGTACTTC
CDR3 protein: CASSLVNRERGEQYF

J gene: TRBJ2-2
V gene: TRBV28
clone size: few
D gene: TRBD2
CDR3 DNA: TGTGCCAGCAGTTCGGGGCGGGAGGTCACCGGGGAGCTGTTTTTT
CDR3 protein: CASSSGREVTGELFF

J gene: TRBJ1-3
V gene: TRBV7-9
clone size: .
D gene: .
CDR3 DNA: TGTGCCAGCAGCCAGACAGGAGACTCTGGAAACACCATATATTTT
CDR3 protein: CASSQTGDSGNTIYF

J gene: TRBJ2-5
V gene: TRBV5-1
clone size: once
D gene: .
CDR3 DNA: TGCGCCAGCAGCTTGGGGGAGTACCAAGAGACCCAGTACTTC
CDR3 protein: CASSLGEYQETQYF

J gene: TRBJ1-6
V gene: TRBV30
clone size: .
D gene: .
CDR3 DNA: TGTGCCTGGAGTGTAGGGGCAGCCAATTCACCCCTCCACTTT
CDR3 protein: CAWSVGAANSPLHF

J gene: TRBJ1-2
V gene: TRBV5-1
clone size: .
D gene: TRBD1
CDR3 DNA: TGCGCCAGCAGCTTGGGCCCTTCAACAGGGGATGGCTACACCTTC
CDR3 protein: CASSLGPSTGDGYTF

J gene: TRBJ1-1
V gene: TRBV10-3
clone size: .
D gene: TRBD1
CDR3 DNA: TGTGCCATCAGCCCAGGGGGGACTGAAGCTTTCTTT
CDR3 protein: CAISPGGTEAFF

J gene: TRBJ1-6
V gene: TRBV9
clone size: .
D gene: .
CDR3 DNA: TGTGCCAGCAGCGACGCGGGGGGAGCTTATAATTCACCCCTCCACTTT
CDR3 protein: CASSDAGGAYNSPLHF

J gene: TRBJ1-2
V gene: TRBV27
clone size: few
D gene: .
CDR3 DNA: TGTGCCAGCAGTTTTGGGGGAGGCGATGGCTACACCTTC
CDR3 protein: CASSFGGGDGYTF

J gene: TRBJ1-5
V gene: TRBV6-5
clone size: .
D gene: .
CDR3 DNA: TGTGCCAGCAGTTACTCGAGTTGGAGTCAGCCCCAGCATTTT
CDR3 protein: CASSYSSWSQPQHF

J gene: TRBJ1-4
V gene: TRBV4-1
clone size: .
D gene: .
CDR3 DNA: TGCGCCAGCAGCCTCCCAGGTAGGATGACGGAAAAACTGTTTTTT
CDR3 protein: CASSLPGRMTEKLFF

J gene: TRBJ1-1
V gene: TRBV5-1
clone size: .
D gene: .
CDR3 DNA: TGCGCCAGCAGCCAGACCCCCGGGGGCACTGAAGCTTTCTTT
CDR3 protein: CASSQTPGGTEAFF

J gene: TRBJ1-4
V gene: TRBV27
clone size: .
D gene: TRBD1
CDR3 DNA: TGTGCCAGCAGTGTGGGACAGGGGGCGACTGAAAAACTGTTTTTT
CDR3 protein: CASSVGQGATEKLFF

J gene: TRBJ1-1
V gene: TRBV3-1/TRBV3-2
clone size: .
D gene: TRBD1
CDR3 DNA: TGTGCCAGCAGCCAAGTGCCAGGGGGGATGAACACTGAAGCTTTCTTT
CDR3 protein: CASSQVPGGMNTEAFF

J gene: TRBJ2-5
V gene: TRBV5-6
clone size: .
D gene: TRBD2
CDR3 DNA: TGTGCCAGCAGCTTGGTGGCGGGGGGGAACTATTTGGAGACCCAGTACTTC
CDR3 protein: CASSLVAGGNYLETQYF

J gene: TRBJ1-1
V gene: TRBV3-1/TRBV3-2
clone size: .
D gene: TRBD1
CDR3 DNA: TGTGCCAGCAGCCAATGGGTTGGACAGGGGATGACTGAAGCTTTCTTT
CDR3 protein: CASSQWVGQGMTEAFF

J gene: TRBJ2-7
V gene: TRBV7-7
clone size: .
D gene: TRBD1
CDR3 DNA: TGTGCCAGCAGCCTCGGGACAGGGGTCTCCTACGAGCAGTACTTC
CDR3 protein: CASSLGTGVSYEQYF

J gene: TRBJ1-1
V gene: TRBV19
clone size: .
D gene: .
CDR3 DNA: TGTGCCAGTGTGAGTGAGGGAGCAACCAACACTGAAGCTTTCTTT
CDR3 protein: CASVSEGATNTEAFF

J gene: TRBJ2-7
V gene: TRBV3-1/TRBV3-2
clone size: .
D gene: .
CDR3 DNA: TGTGCCAGCAGCCAAGGGGATACAGGGATCTACGAGCAGTACTTC
CDR3 protein: CASSQGDTGIYEQYF

J gene: TRBJ2-7
V gene: TRBV3-1/TRBV3-2
clone size: .
D gene: .
CDR3 DNA: TGTGCCAGCAGCCAAGAATACGGAGGCGAGCAGTACTTC
CDR3 protein: CASSQEYGGEQYF

J gene: TRBJ1-2
V gene: TRBV5-4
clone size: .
D gene: .
CDR3 DNA: TGTGCCAGCCGCTCGGGGGGGCGGGGCTACACCTTC
CDR3 protein: CASRSGGRGYTF

J gene: TRBJ2-7
V gene: TRBV2
clone size: once
D gene: TRBD1
CDR3 DNA: TGTGCCAGCAGTGGGTACTCCACAGGGGACGAGCAGTACTTC
CDR3 protein: CASSGYSTGDEQYF

J gene: TRBJ1-5
V gene: TRBV7-2
clone size: .
D gene: .
CDR3 DNA: TGTGCCAGCAGCTTAGTTTCAGATCAGCCCCAGCATTTT
CDR3 protein: CASSLVSDQPQHF

J gene: TRBJ1-2
V gene: TRBV12-3/TRBV12-4
clone size: .
D gene: .
CDR3 DNA: TGTGCCAGCAGTCTCGACGGCAGGGGCTACACCTTC
CDR3 protein: CASSLDGRGYTF

J gene: TRBJ2-1
V gene: TRBV15
clone size: .
D gene: .
CDR3 DNA: TGTGCCACCAGCAGAAGACAGGACTACAATGAGCAGTTCTTC
CDR3 protein: CATSRRQDYNEQFF

J gene: TRBJ1-5
V gene: TRBV6-5
clone size: .
D gene: TRBD1
CDR3 DNA: TGTGCCAGCACTTCGGGACAGGGAACTCAGCCCCAGCATTTT
CDR3 protein: CASTSGQGTQPQHF

J gene: TRBJ2-1
V gene: TRBV2
clone size: .
D gene: TRBD1
CDR3 DNA: TGTGCCAGCATGGGACAGGGGAATGAGCAGTTCTTC
CDR3 protein: CASMGQGNEQFF

J gene: TRBJ1-4
V gene: TRBV5-5
clone size: .
D gene: .
CDR3 DNA: TGTGCCTCAACGCCCCGGAGCCCCTCCGGGGAACTGTTTTTT
CDR3 protein: CASTPRSPSGELFF

J gene: TRBJ1-4
V gene: TRBV4-1
clone size: .
D gene: .
CDR3 DNA: TGCGCCAGCAGCCAGACCCCTTTAGGGAGGGGCGAAAAACTGTTTTTT
CDR3 protein: CASSQTPLGRGEKLFF

J gene: TRBJ2-7
V gene: TRBV2
clone size: few
D gene: TRBD1
CDR3 DNA: TGTGCCAGCAGTGGCCCTGGACAGGCGAGCTCCTACGAGCAGTACTTC
CDR3 protein: CASSGPGQASSYEQYF

J gene: TRBJ2-5
V gene: TRBV5-6
clone size: .
D gene: .
CDR3 DNA: TGTGCCAGCAGTGCACAGGGAGCCCAGTACTTC
CDR3 protein: CASSAQGAQYF

J gene: TRBJ1-1
V gene: TRBV5-1
clone size: .
D gene: .
CDR3 DNA: TGCGCCAGCAGCTTGGTGCCCACCGACAGTTTGAACACTGAAGCTTTCTTT
CDR3 protein: CASSLVPTDSLNTEAFF

J gene: TRBJ1-1
V gene: TRBV5-1
clone size: .
D gene: TRBD1
CDR3 DNA: TGCGCCAGCAGCTCAGGACAGGGAAGGACTGAAGCTTTCTTT
CDR3 protein: CASSSGQGRTEAFF

J gene: TRBJ2-1
V gene: TRBV5-4
clone size: .
D gene: .
CDR3 DNA: TGTGCCAGCAGGCAGGACTACTACAATGAGCAGTTCTTC
CDR3 protein: CASRQDYYNEQFF

J gene: TRBJ1-1
V gene: TRBV27
clone size: .
D gene: .
CDR3 DNA: TGTGCTCGCCAGCTAATGGGCGTGAACACTGAAGCTTTCTTT
CDR3 protein: CARQLMGVNTEAFF

J gene: TRBJ1-6
V gene: TRBV5-4
clone size: .
D gene: TRBD1
CDR3 DNA: TGTGCCAGCAGCCGACCAGGGGGCCTTGGTAATTCACCCCTCCACTTT
CDR3 protein: CASSRPGGLGNSPLHF

J gene: TRBJ2-7
V gene: TRBV9
clone size: .
D gene: TRBD1
CDR3 DNA: TGTGCCAGCAGCGCAGGCGAAACAGGGGGCGCCTACGAGCAGTACTTC
CDR3 protein: CASSAGETGGAYEQYF

J gene: TRBJ1-5
V gene: TRBV7-6
clone size: .
D gene: .
CDR3 DNA: TGTGCCAGCAGCCCCAGTGCCGGGGGGCCCCAGCATTTT
CDR3 protein: CASSPSAGGPQHF

J gene: TRBJ1-2
V gene: TRBV3-1/TRBV3-2
clone size: once
D gene: .
CDR3 DNA: TGTGCCAGCAGTCCCGGAACGGGGAGCTATGATGGCTACACCTTC
CDR3 protein: CASSPGTGSYDGYTF

J gene: TRBJ1-1
V gene: TRBV27
clone size: .
D gene: .
CDR3 DNA: TGTGCCAGCAGTCCACTGGGGGGGACCGATGAAGCTTTCTTT
CDR3 protein: CASSPLGGTDEAFF

J gene: TRBJ2-3
V gene: TRBV24-1
clone size: .
D gene: .
CDR3 DNA: TGTGCCACCAGTGACCCCGACTTAAGTCCAGAGAGGCAGTATTTT
CDR3 protein: CATSDPDLSPERQYF

J gene: TRBJ1-2
V gene: TRBV5-1
clone size: few
D gene: TRBD1
CDR3 DNA: TGCGCCAGCAGCTTGGGACAGGGGGGCGGCTACACCTTC
CDR3 protein: CASSLGQGGGYTF

J gene: TRBJ1-6
V gene: TRBV15
clone size: .
D gene: .
CDR3 DNA: TGTGCCACCAGCAGAGGAGAAAATTCACCCCTCCACTTT
CDR3 protein: CATSRGENSPLHF

J gene: TRBJ1-1
V gene: TRBV6-5
clone size: once
D gene: .
CDR3 DNA: TGTGCCAGCATTGGACTGGGGGGCACTGAAGCTTTCTTT
CDR3 protein: CASIGLGGTEAFF

J gene: TRBJ1-2
V gene: TRBV3-1/TRBV3-2
clone size: few
D gene: .
CDR3 DNA: TGTGCCAGCAGCCCCGGTGGTGGAGGTGCACGAACCTTC
CDR3 protein: CASSPGGGGARTF

J gene: TRBJ1-1
V gene: TRBV11-2
clone size: once
D gene: TRBD1
CDR3 DNA: TGTGCCAGCAGCGTCAGGGGGTTCGGCACTGAAGCTTTCTTT
CDR3 protein: CASSVRGFGTEAFF

J gene: TRBJ1-2
V gene: TRBV2
clone size: once
D gene: .
CDR3 DNA: TGTGCCAGCAGATTGACAGCCTATGGCTACACCTTC
CDR3 protein: CASRLTAYGYTF

J gene: TRBJ2-1
V gene: TRBV5-4
clone size: .
D gene: .
CDR3 DNA: TGTGCCAGCAGCTTCCTTAGCGAGCGCAATGAGCAGTTCTTC
CDR3 protein: CASSFLSERNEQFF

J gene: TRBJ2-7
V gene: TRBV5-5
clone size: .
D gene: .
CDR3 DNA: TGTGCCAGCAGCTTGTATTCGGGCTACGAGCAGTACTTC
CDR3 protein: CASSLYSGYEQYF

J gene: TRBJ1-3
V gene: TRBV5-4
clone size: .
D gene: TRBD1
CDR3 DNA: TGTGCCAGCAGCCCACAACCGGGACAGGGGATCGACACCATATATTTT
CDR3 protein: CASSPQPGQGIDTIYF